This T cell receptor (beta chain) was retrieved from a study of T cells in Graves' hyperthyroidism and ophthalmopathy. Germline V gene sequence: CDR1 SGDLS, CDR2 YYNGEE. CDR3 length: 13 amino acids. Amplification yielded TCR beta CDR3 regions, with RNA transcripts as the source. HTBI primers were used for first-round RT-PCR of the TCR CDR3. TCRdb analysed the multiplex PCR reads with MiXCR anew, one entry per CDR3 protein. The table has under 700,000 distinct CDR3 sequences, 40% to 55% seen once. Exclusion followed for patients with uncontrolled infection, other autoimmune disease, pregnancy or lactation. About this clonotype itself: A read error may account for a junction end that differs from germline.

V usage is TRBV9 and J usage is TRBJ2-7, with D perhaps TRBD2 (6 bases). Sequenced material: peripheral blood or thyroid tissue (not recorded which). The clonotype originates from a woman between 18 and 29 years old with Graves' hyperthyroidism. CDR3 DNA: TGTGCCAGCAGCAAAGGGACTGCGGACGAGCAGTGCTTC. Translating it yields CASSKGTADEQCF.